Sequencing of this TCR beta chain was carried out in a study of beta chain features in type 1 diabetes. Whole-study context: Analysis included about 100 million sorted cells drawn from all samples. General study points: It was not settled here whether HLA type affects TCRB rearrangement. PCR may have favored shorter templates equally in patients and controls. TCRB CDR3s were moderately but significantly shorter in Type 1 diabetes patients in all four CD4+ subsets.

Sorting with CD45RO/CCR7/CD25/CD127/CD95/CD27 yielded naive, central memory, regulatory and stem-like memory CD4+ cells. The CDR3 extends over 14 amino acids. The V end was cut by 0 bases, the J end by 6 bases, with 9 bases between. The germline gives CDR1 MNHNY, CDR2 SVGAGI (reference sequence). The isolated RNA, all of it, was reverse transcribed, so expressed TCRB transcripts were what got sequenced. This table comes from immunoSEQ multiplex PCR, and its TCRdb copy is limited to in-frame clones, with some not included. This sample has hundreds of thousands of clones, with around 15% found just once. Concerning this clone itself: What it binds is unknown.

The rearrangement links TRBV6-6 to TRBJ1-5, with unresolved D. This sequence originates from a man younger than 35 with type 1 diabetes. The sequenced sample consisted of naive CD4+ T cells from blood. Here the CDR3 reads CASSYSGEAQPQHF. The CDR3 coding sequence is TGTGCCAGCAGTTACTCTGGGGAGGCTCAGCCCCAGCATTTT.